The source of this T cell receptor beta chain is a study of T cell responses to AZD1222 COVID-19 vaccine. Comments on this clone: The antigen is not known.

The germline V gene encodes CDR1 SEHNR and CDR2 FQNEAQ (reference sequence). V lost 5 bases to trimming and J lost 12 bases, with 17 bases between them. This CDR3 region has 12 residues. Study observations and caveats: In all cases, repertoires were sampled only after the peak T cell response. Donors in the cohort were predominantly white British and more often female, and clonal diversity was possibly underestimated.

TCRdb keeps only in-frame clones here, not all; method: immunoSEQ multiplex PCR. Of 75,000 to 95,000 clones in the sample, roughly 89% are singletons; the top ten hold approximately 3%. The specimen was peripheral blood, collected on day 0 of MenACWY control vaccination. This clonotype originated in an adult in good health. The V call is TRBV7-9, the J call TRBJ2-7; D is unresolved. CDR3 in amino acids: CASSPEPQEWYF. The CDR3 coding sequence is TGTGCCAGCAGCCCGGAACCCCAGGAGTGGTACTTC.